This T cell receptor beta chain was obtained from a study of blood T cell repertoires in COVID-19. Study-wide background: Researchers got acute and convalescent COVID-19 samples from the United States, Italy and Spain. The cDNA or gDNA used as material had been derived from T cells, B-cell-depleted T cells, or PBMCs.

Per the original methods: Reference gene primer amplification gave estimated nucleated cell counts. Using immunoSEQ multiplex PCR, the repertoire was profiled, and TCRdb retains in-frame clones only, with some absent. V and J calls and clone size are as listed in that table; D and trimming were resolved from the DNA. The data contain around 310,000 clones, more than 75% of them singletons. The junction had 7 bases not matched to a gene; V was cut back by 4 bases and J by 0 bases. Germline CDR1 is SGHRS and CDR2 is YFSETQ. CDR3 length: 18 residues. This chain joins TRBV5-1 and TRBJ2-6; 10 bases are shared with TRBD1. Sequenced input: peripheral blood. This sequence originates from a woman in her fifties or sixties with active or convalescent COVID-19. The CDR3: CASSPDGTGASGANVLTF. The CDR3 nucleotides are TGCGCCAGCAGCCCAGACGGGACAGGGGCCTCTGGGGCCAACGTCCTGACTTTC.